This T cell receptor (beta chain) is drawn from a study of blood T cell repertoires in COVID-19. Study details: Donors in the United States, Italy and Spain gave samples during acute or convalescent COVID-19. Nucleic acid was either cDNA or gDNA, and it came from T cells, B-cell-depleted T cells, or PBMCs.

In the study's own analysis: Reference gene primer amplification gave estimated nucleated cell counts. Here immunoSEQ multiplex PCR was the method, and the copy in TCRdb shows in-frame clones only, minus some. The V and J calls and clone size were taken over from that table, and D and trimming were inferred from the DNA. The table includes 150,000 to 200,000 clones, more than 80% detected once. Specimen: peripheral blood. The sequence was collected from a man aged 50-60 years with acute or convalescent COVID-19.

DNA for the CDR3: TGTGCCAGCAGTGAAATTTCCGTAGCTAATGAAAAACTGTTTTTT. This translates into CASSEISVANEKLFF. The chain carries TRBV2 and TRBJ1-4; D gene ambiguous. The V gene lost 2 bases and the J gene lost 3 bases, with 10 bases spanning the gap. This CDR3 comprises 15 residues. The germline CDR1 and CDR2 sequences are SNHLY and FYNNEI.